This T cell receptor (beta chain) is drawn from a study of shared clonotypes between healthy human individuals. In the study overall: Researchers assigned three CD4 naive, three CD4 memory, two CD8 naive and one CD8 memory plate to each donor.

CD45RO negativity and positive selection for CCR7 defined naive CD8 cells, a population that excluded terminally differentiated effector memory CD45RA+ cells. The authors' processing: For the immunoSEQ data, sequences were junction-only without quality scores, so filtering differed. Sequenced by immunoSEQ multiplex PCR; TCRdb stores in-frame clones only, minus some. V, J and clone size reflect that table, while D and trimming were determined from the DNA. Of some 800,000 clones listed, about 92% are singletons. The length of the CDR3 is 16 residues. V was pared by 1 base and J by 3 bases, with 16 bases between. Germline assignment: CDR1 SGHVS and CDR2 FNYEAQ.

This chain joins TRBV7-6 and TRBJ2-7, with D possibly called TRBD1 or TRBD2 (8 bases each). The receptor's source is a man aged 30 to 39 in good health. The specimen was naive CD8+ T cells sorted from blood. CDR3 sequence (DNA): TGTGCCAGCAGCTTAGGCGGGGGGACAGGTCTCTACGAGCAGTACTTC. The encoded protein is CASSLGGGTGLYEQYF. Variable domain in full (rest from reference TRBV7-6 and TRBJ2-7): GAGVSQSPRYKVTKRGQDVALRCDPISGHVSLYWYRQALGQGPEFLTYFNYEAQQDKSGLPNDRFSAERPEGSISTLTIQRTEQRDSAMYRCASSLGGGTGLYEQYFGPGTRLTVT.